Shown below are 9 T cell receptor beta chains from a single sample sequenced in a study of blood T cell repertoires in COVID-19. Generated by immunoSEQ multiplex PCR, the TCRdb table keeps only in-frame clones and is missing some. The table has 200,000 to 250,000 clones, less than 85% seen once. Material: PBMCs or T cells enriched from blood (not recorded which). The receptors here all came from a man between 60 and 75 years old who had recovered from COVID-19.

This clone was found once. The rearrangement links TRBV15 to TRBJ2-7; the match to TRBD2 covers 7 bases. Trimming at V came to 2 bases and at J to 1 base, leaving 5 bases not matched to a gene. CDR1 LNHNV and CDR2 YYDKDF come from the germline V gene (reference sequence). The CDR3 spans 15 residues. CDR3 loop: CATSRQSGGSYEQYF. DNA for the CDR3: TGTGCCACCAGCAGACAATCGGGGGGTTCCTACGAGCAGTACTTC.

The V and J genes are TRBV6-1 and TRBJ1-6; 7 nucleotides match TRBD1. The germline V gene has CDR1 MNHNS and CDR2 SASEGT. The CDR3 is 14 residues long. Trimming at V came to 3 bases and at J to 7 bases, leaving 3 bases not matched to a gene. Written as DNA, the CDR3 is TGTGCCAGCAGTGAGGGGACAGCAAATTCACCCCTCCACTTT. It yields the protein CASSEGTANSPLHF.

The chain recombines TRBV7-8 with TRBJ2-7, with 7 bases matching TRBD2. Per the germline V gene, CDR1 is SGHVS and CDR2 is FQNEAQ. The CDR3 extends over 14 amino acids. The J segment lost 6 bases and the V segment lost 3 bases, leaving 8 bases of the junction unmatched. The CDR3: CASSFSQRGIEQYF. In DNA, the CDR3 is TGTGCCAGCAGCTTCTCTCAGCGGGGCATCGAGCAGTACTTC.

V usage is TRBV3-1 (or the pseudogene TRBV3-2) and J usage is TRBJ2-5, with 9 positions matching TRBD2. With 2 bases clipped from V and 4 bases from J, the junction kept 5 bases outside the gene matches. Germline loops: CDR1 LGHDT, CDR2 YNNKEL (reference sequence). The CDR3 spans 15 residues. The chain's CDR3 is CASSQPAGGRETQYF. CDR3 nucleotides: TGTGCCAGCAGCCAACCAGCGGGGGGCCGAGAGACCCAGTACTTC.

This sequence joins TRBV2 and TRBJ1-2; TRBD1 matches at 9 bases. Germline V lookup: CDR1 SNHLY, CDR2 FYNNEI. After removal of 6 bases from V and 4 bases from J, the junction contained 3 bases not matched to a gene. The CDR3 contains 13 residues. CDR3: CASREDRGYGYTF. The CDR3 DNA reads TGTGCCAGCAGAGAGGACAGGGGCTATGGCTACACCTTC. Full variable domain (outside the CDR3, taken from reference TRBV2 and TRBJ1-2): EPEVTQTPSHQVTQMGQEVILRCVPISNHLYFYWYRQILGQKVEFLVSFYNNEISEKSEIFDDQFSVERPDGSNFTLKIRSTKLEDSAMYFCASREDRGYGYTFGSGTRLTVV.

The V and J genes are TRBV7-2 and TRBJ2-1; 10 nucleotides align to TRBD2. With V trimmed by 7 bases and J by 7 bases, 10 bases remained unmatched. Germline CDR1 and CDR2: SGHTA and FQGNSA. The CDR3 is 15 residues long. The CDR3 DNA sequence: TGTGCCAGCATCCTTTTAGCTAGCGGGGGTAATGAGCAGTTCTTC. Translation: CASILLASGGNEQFF.

V and J are TRBV6-6 and TRBJ2-7; D remains ambiguous. The CDR3 sequence is 13 residues long. Trimming shortened V by 5 bases and J by 5 bases, and 13 bases separated the two germline ends. Germline V gene lookup returns CDR1 MNHNY and CDR2 SVGAGI (reference sequence). The CDR3: CASSKTELDEQYF. The CDR3 DNA sequence: TGTGCCAGCAGTAAAACGGAGTTGGACGAGCAGTACTTC.

This clone is classed as medium-sized (0.01 to 0.1%). The V and J genes are TRBV5-4 and TRBJ2-1; D possibly corresponds to TRBD2 (6 bases). The CDR3 has 13 residues. The germline CDR1 and CDR2 sequences are SGHNT and YYREEE (reference sequence). V lost 2 bases and J 7 bases, leaving 10 bases between the germline ends. The CDR3 bases are TGTGCCAGCAGCTTACGTGGAGGGAATGAGCAGTTCTTC. Its translation: CASSLRGGNEQFF.

The genes are TRBV6-5 and TRBJ2-7; 8 nucleotides agree with TRBD2. This CDR3 has 15 amino acids. The V and J ends lost 6 bases and 0 bases, in that order; junction bases with no gene match: 7. Germline V CDR1 and CDR2: MNHEY, SVGAGI. In DNA, the CDR3 is TGTGCCAGCAGGGGCGCCGGGACTAGCTCCTACGAGCAGTACTTC. Encoded protein: CASRGAGTSSYEQYF.